Sequencing of this TCR beta chain was carried out in a study of T cell changes during pregnancy in multiple sclerosis. Method: immunoSEQ multiplex PCR; TCRdb's copy keeps in-frame clones and lacks some. The table has over 85,000 clones, 90% seen once. CDR1 and CDR2 from the germline V gene are SGHRS and YFSETQ. The CDR3 spans 15 residues. The V segment lost 0 bases and the J segment 4 bases; nucleotides outside the gene matches: 2. The chain has TRBV5-1 and TRBJ2-1, with 9 bases aligning to TRBD2. This sequence was found in a female donor in good health, enrolled as a control in a pregnancy study. Here the sequenced sample was peripheral blood, taken in the second trimester of pregnancy. The CDR3 protein is CASSLDTSGYNEQFF. The CDR3 nucleotides read TGCGCCAGCAGCTTGGATACTAGCGGGTACAATGAGCAGTTCTTC.